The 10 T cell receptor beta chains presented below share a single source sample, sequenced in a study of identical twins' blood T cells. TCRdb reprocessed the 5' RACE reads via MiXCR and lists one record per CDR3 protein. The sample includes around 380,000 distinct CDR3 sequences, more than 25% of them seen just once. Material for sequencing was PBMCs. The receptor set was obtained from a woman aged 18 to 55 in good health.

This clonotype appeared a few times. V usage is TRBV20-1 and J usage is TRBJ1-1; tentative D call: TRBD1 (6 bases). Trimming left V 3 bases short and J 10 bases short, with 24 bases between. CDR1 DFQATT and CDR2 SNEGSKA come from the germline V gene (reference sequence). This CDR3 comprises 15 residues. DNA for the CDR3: TGCAGTGCTAGCATCTCCTTTGACAGGCCCTGGCGAGCTTTCTTT. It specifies CSASISFDRPWRAFF.

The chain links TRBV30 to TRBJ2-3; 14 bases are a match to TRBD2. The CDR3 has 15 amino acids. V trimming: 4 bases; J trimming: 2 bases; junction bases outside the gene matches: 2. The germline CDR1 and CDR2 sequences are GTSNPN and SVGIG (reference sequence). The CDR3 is CAWTGLAGVTDTQYF. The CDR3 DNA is TGTGCCTGGACGGGACTAGCGGGAGTCACAGATACGCAGTATTTT.

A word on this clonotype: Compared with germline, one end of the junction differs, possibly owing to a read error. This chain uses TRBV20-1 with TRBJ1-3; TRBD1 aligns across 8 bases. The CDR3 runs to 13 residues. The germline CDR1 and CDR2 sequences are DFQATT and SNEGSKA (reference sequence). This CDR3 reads CSARQGIGNTVYF. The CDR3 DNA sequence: TGCAGTGCAAGACAGGGGATCGGAAACACCGTATATTTT.

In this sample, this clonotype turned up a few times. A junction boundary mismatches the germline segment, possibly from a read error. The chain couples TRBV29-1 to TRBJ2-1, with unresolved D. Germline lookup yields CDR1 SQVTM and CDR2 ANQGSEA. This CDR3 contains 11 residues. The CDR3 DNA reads TGCAGCGCCGGAAATGAAAATGAGCGGTTCTTC. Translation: CSAGNENERFF.

CDR3 amino acids: CSTRLPNTGELFF. In DNA form, the CDR3 reads TGCAGTACCCGACTACCGAACACCGGGGAGCTGTTTTTT. The chain is built from TRBV20-1 and TRBJ2-2; TRBD2 is a possible D gene (5 bases). Per germline, CDR1 DFQATT and CDR2 SNEGSKA (reference sequence). This CDR3 contains 13 residues. Between the trimmed V and J ends, which lost 8 bases and 0 bases, there was a span of 10 bases.

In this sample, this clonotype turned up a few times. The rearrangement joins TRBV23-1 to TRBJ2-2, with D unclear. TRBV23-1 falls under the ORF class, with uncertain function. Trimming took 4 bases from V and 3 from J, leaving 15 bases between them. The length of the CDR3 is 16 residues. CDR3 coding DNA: TGCGCCAGCAGTCCAGAGACACGTAGTTACACCGGGGAGCTGTTTTTT. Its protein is CASSPETRSYTGELFF.

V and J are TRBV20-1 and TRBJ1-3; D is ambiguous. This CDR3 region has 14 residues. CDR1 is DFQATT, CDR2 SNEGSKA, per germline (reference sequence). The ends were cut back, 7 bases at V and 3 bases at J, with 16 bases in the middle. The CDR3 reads CSVRGQPSGNTIYF. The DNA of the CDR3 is TGCAGTGTCCGTGGCCAGCCTAGTGGAAACACCATATATTTT.

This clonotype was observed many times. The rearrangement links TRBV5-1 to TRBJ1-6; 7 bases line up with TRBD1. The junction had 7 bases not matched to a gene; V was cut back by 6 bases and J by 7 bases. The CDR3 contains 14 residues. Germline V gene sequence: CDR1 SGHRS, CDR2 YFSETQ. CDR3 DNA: TGCGCCAGCATGGTGGGACAGCTAAATTCACCCCTCCACTTT. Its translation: CASMVGQLNSPLHF.

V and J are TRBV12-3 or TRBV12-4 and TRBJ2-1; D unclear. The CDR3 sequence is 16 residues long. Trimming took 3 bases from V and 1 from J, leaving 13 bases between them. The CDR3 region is CASSLKSRKSYNEQFF. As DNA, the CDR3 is TGTGCCAGCAGTTTGAAGAGCAGGAAATCCTACAATGAGCAGTTCTTC.

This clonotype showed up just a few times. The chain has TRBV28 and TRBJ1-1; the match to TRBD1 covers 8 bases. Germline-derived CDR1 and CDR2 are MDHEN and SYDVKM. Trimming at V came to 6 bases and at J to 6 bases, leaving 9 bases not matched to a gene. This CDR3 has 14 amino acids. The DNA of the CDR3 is TGTGCCAGCAGCCAAAGCAGGGGGCCCGCTGAAGCTTTCTTT. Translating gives CASSQSRGPAEAFF. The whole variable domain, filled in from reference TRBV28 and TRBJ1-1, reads DVKVTQSSRYLVKRTGEKVFLECVQDMDHENMFWYRQDPGLGLRLIYFSYDVKMKEKGDIPEGYSVSREKKERFSLILESASTNQTSMYLCASSQSRGPAEAFFGQGTRLTVV.